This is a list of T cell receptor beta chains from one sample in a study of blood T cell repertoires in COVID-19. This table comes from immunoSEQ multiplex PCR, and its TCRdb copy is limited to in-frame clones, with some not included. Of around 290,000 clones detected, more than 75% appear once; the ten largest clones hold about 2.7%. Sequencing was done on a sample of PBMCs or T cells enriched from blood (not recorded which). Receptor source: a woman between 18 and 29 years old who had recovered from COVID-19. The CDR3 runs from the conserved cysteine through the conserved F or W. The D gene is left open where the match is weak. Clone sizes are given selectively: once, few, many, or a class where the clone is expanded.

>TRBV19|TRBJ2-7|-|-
CASRRDSSPRSSYEQYF
TGTGCCAGTAGGCGGGACAGCAGCCCTCGGAGCTCCTACGAGCAGTACTTC
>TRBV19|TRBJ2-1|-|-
CASSTRSGSSYNEQFF
TGTGCCAGTAGTACTCGTAGCGGCAGCTCCTACAATGAGCAGTTCTTC
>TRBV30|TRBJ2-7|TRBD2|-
CAWGHGAGGYEQYF
TGTGCCTGGGGGCACGGCGCGGGAGGTTACGAGCAGTACTTC
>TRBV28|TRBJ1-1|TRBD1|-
CASSQQGANVNTEAFF
TGTGCCAGCAGTCAGCAGGGGGCTAACGTGAACACTGAAGCTTTCTTT
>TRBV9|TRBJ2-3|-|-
CASGRGASTDTQYF
TGTGCCAGTGGACGGGGTGCTAGCACAGATACGCAGTATTTT
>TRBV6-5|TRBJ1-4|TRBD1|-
CASRRGPNEKLFF
TGTGCCAGCAGGAGGGGGCCGAATGAAAAACTGTTTTTT
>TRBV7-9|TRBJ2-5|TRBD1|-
CASSDRGTGERGTQYF
TGTGCCAGCAGCGACCGAGGGACAGGGGAGAGGGGGACCCAGTACTTC
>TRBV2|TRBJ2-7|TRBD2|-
CASTGTSGRDSYEQYF
TGTGCCAGCACCGGGACTAGCGGGAGGGACTCCTACGAGCAGTACTTC
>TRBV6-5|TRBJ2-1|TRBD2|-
CAAGTKIYNEQFF
TGTGCCGCCGGGACTAAAATCTACAATGAGCAGTTCTTC
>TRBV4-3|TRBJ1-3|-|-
CASSQEFQGPSGNTIYF
TGCGCCAGCAGCCAAGAATTCCAGGGTCCCTCTGGAAACACCATATATTTT
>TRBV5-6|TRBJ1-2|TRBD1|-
CASSSGTGFSYGYTF
TGTGCCAGCAGCTCCGGGACAGGGTTTAGCTATGGCTACACCTTC
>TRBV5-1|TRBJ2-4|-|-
CASSLAAGQINIQYF
TGCGCCAGCAGCTTGGCGGCGGGACAGATAAACATTCAGTACTTC
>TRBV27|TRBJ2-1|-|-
CASSLSTGVGNEQFF
TGTGCCAGCAGTTTATCGACGGGAGTAGGGAATGAGCAGTTCTTC
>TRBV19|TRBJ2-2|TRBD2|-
CASLLAGVPGELFF
TGTGCCAGTCTTCTAGCGGGAGTCCCCGGGGAGCTGTTTTTT
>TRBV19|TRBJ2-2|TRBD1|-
CASSLQQGAKLFF
TGTGCCAGTAGCCTCCAACAGGGGGCGAAGCTGTTTTTT
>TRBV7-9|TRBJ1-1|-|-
CASSLGRITEAFF
TGTGCCAGCAGCTTAGGGAGGATCACTGAAGCTTTCTTT
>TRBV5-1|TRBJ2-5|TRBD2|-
CASSLFGTGGETQYF
TGCGCCAGCAGCTTGTTTGGGACGGGAGGAGAGACCCAGTACTTC
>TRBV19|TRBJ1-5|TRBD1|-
CASSGTGDSNQPQHF
TGTGCCAGTAGTGGGACAGGGGATAGCAATCAGCCCCAGCATTTT
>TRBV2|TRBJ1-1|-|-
CASSEGVEAFF
TGTGCCAGCAGTGAGGGAGTTGAAGCTTTCTTT
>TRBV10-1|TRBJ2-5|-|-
CASSPFRAGGGLAQYF
TGCGCCAGCAGTCCCTTTCGCGCAGGGGGAGGTTTGGCCCAGTACTTC
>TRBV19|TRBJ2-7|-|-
CASSVGRGTYEQYF
TGTGCCAGTAGTGTCGGTCGGGGGACCTACGAGCAGTACTTC
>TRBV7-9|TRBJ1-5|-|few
CASSFQNQPQHF
TGTGCCAGCAGCTTTCAAAATCAGCCCCAGCATTTT
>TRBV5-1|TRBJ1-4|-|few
CASSPGQTSTNEKLFF
TGCGCCAGCAGCCCTGGACAGACTTCAACTAATGAAAAACTGTTTTTT
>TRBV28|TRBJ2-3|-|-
CASRDGLSDTQYF
TGTGCCAGCAGGGATGGGCTATCGGATACGCAGTATTTT
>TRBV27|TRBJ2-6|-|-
CASSLTIWDSSGANVLTF
TGTGCCAGCAGTTTAACCATCTGGGACTCTTCTGGGGCCAACGTCCTGACTTTC
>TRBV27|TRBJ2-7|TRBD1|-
CASSYSGDRGYEQYF
TGTGCCAGCAGTTACTCAGGGGACAGAGGCTACGAGCAGTACTTC
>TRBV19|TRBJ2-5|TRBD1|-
CASGQVQETQYF
TGTGCCAGCGGACAGGTCCAAGAGACCCAGTACTTC
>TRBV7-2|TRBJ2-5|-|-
CASSPRPNREETQYF
TGTGCCAGCAGCCCCCGCCCAAACCGGGAGGAGACCCAGTACTTC
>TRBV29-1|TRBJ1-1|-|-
CSVEDPRGGWRNTEAFF
TGCAGCGTTGAAGACCCCCGAGGAGGGTGGCGGAACACTGAAGCTTTCTTT
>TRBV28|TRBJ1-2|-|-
CASSPQTGAWGYTF
TGTGCCAGCAGTCCCCAGACGGGAGCCTGGGGCTACACCTTC
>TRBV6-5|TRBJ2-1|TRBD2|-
CASSQLAGGYNEQFF
TGTGCCAGCAGTCAACTAGCGGGAGGGTACAATGAGCAGTTCTTC
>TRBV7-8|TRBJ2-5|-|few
CASSSPSRGRETQYF
TGTGCCAGCAGCTCTCCGTCCAGGGGACGAGAGACCCAGTACTTC
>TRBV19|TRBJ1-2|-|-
CASSILQGARGYTF
TGTGCCAGTAGTATTCTACAGGGAGCTCGTGGCTACACCTTC
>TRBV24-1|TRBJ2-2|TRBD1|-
CATSDPGTVNTGELFF
TGTGCCACCAGTGATCCCGGGACAGTTAATACCGGGGAGCTGTTTTTT
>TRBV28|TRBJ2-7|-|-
CASSGVRVAYEQYF
TGTGCCAGCAGTGGGGTCAGGGTCGCCTACGAGCAGTACTTC
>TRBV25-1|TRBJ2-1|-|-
CASSEFVNEQFF
TGTGCCAGCAGTGAATTTGTAAATGAGCAGTTCTTC
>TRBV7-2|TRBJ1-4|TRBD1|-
CASSFWLGQGSEKLFF
TGTGCCAGCAGCTTCTGGTTAGGACAGGGTAGTGAAAAACTGTTTTTT
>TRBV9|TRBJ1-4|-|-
CASSASPGAEKLFF
TGTGCCAGCAGCGCTTCTCCGGGAGCTGAAAAACTGTTTTTT
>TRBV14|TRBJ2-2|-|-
CASSPYSGTGELFF
TGTGCCAGCAGCCCCTACTCGGGGACCGGGGAGCTGTTTTTT
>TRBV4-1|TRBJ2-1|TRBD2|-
CASSGGLAGVPEQFF
TGCGCCAGCAGCGGGGGACTAGCGGGAGTCCCTGAGCAGTTCTTC
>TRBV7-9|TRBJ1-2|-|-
CASSFVGLGGVGYTF
TGTGCCAGCAGCTTCGTTGGACTGGGGGGAGTTGGCTACACCTTC
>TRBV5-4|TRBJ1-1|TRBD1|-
CASSVTGYVNTEAFF
TGTGCCAGCAGCGTGACAGGGTATGTGAACACTGAAGCTTTCTTT
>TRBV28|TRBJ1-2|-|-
CASAASNYGYTF
TGTGCCAGCGCGGCCAGTAACTATGGCTACACCTTC
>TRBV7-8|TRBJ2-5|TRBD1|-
CASSRDRAQETQYF
TGTGCCAGCAGTCGAGACAGGGCCCAAGAGACCCAGTACTTC
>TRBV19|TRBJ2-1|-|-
CASIGDSYNEQFF
TGTGCCAGTATCGGAGACAGCTACAATGAGCAGTTCTTC
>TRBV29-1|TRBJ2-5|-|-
CSVEPGEETQYF
TGCAGCGTTGAACCGGGAGAAGAGACCCAGTACTTC
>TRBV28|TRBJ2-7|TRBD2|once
CASTPSYGTSASSYEQYF
TGTGCCAGCACCCCGAGTTACGGGACTAGCGCAAGCTCCTACGAGCAGTACTTC
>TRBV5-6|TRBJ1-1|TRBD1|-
CASSLVGRGLVEAFF
TGTGCCAGCAGCTTGGTCGGCAGGGGGCTCGTTGAAGCTTTCTTT
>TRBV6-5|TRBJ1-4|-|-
CASHHELTNEKLFF
TGTGCCAGCCACCACGAGCTGACTAATGAAAAACTGTTTTTT
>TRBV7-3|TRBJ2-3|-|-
CASSLKADTQYF
TGTGCCAGCAGCTTAAAAGCTGATACGCAGTATTTT
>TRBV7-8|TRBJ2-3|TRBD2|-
CASSLEKEAPGTRSDTQYF
TGTGCCAGCAGCTTAGAGAAGGAAGCCCCCGGGACTAGATCAGATACGCAGTATTTT
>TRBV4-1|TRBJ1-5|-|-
CASSPHFGQLNQPQHF
TGCGCCAGCAGCCCCCACTTTGGACAGCTTAATCAGCCCCAGCATTTT